These 10 T cell receptor beta chains share one sample of origin, sequenced in a study of early T cells in non-severe SARS-CoV-2 infection. TCRdb reprocessed the 5' RACE reads via MiXCR and lists one record per CDR3 protein. The profile shows 65,000 to 95,000 distinct CDR3 sequences, 14% to 15% of them singletons. The sequenced sample was whole blood. All receptors derive from an adult who was a healthcare worker with PCR-confirmed SARS-CoV-2 infection or an uninfected control (not recorded which).

CDR3 residues: CASSLGLSGTGELFF. CDR3 nucleotide sequence: TGTGCCAGCAGCTTAGGACTATCGGGCACCGGGGAGCTGTTTTTT. The chain links TRBV11-2 to TRBJ2-2; D may be TRBD2 (5 bases). Trimming cost V 1 base and J 4 bases, with 10 bases left between them. The CDR3 totals 15 residues. Germline CDR1 reads SGHAT; CDR2 reads FQNNGV.

CDR3 sequence: CASSQVLSSYEQYF. The CDR3 nucleotides are TGTGCCAGCAGCCAAGTTTTGTCTTCCTACGAGCAGTACTTC. The rearrangement uses TRBV3-1 and TRBJ2-7; no firm D call. This CDR3 comprises 14 residues. Trimming shortened V by 1 base and J by 1 base, and 8 bases separated the two germline ends. Germline loops: CDR1 LGHDT, CDR2 YNNKEL (reference sequence).

This clonotype was observed many times. V gene TRBV20-1 combines with J gene TRBJ2-2; D possibly corresponds to TRBD2 (6 bases). The CDR3 is 15 residues long. Germline V gene data show CDR1 as DFQATT and CDR2 as SNEGSKA (reference sequence). V was pared by 1 base and J by 5 bases, with 14 bases between. DNA of the CDR3: TGCAGTGCTAGAGCGTGGGACCGGGAGACCGGGGAGCTGTTTTTT. Its translation is CSARAWDRETGELFF.

In its sample, this clonotype was seen a few times. The chain combines TRBV5-6 with TRBJ2-7; D possibly uses TRBD1 or TRBD2 (5 bases each). The CDR3 covers 14 residues. The V and J ends lost 3 bases and 4 bases respectively, with 14 bases between them. The germline CDR1 and CDR2 sequences are SGHDT and YYEEEE. In nucleotides, the CDR3 is TGTGCCAGCAGCTGGGGACGAGGGCTATACGAGCAGTACTTC. Protein sequence: CASSWGRGLYEQYF.

This clonotype has at least ten counts. The chain combines TRBV10-3 with TRBJ1-2; unclear D gene. The V gene lost 10 bases and the J gene lost 5 bases, with 11 bases spanning the gap. Germline V lookup: CDR1 ENHRY, CDR2 SYGVKD. This CDR3 region has 11 residues. The CDR3 is CATSAAYGYTF. CDR3 nucleotides: TGTGCCACCTCAGCGGCTTATGGCTACACCTTC.

V is TRBV12-3 or TRBV12-4 and J is TRBJ2-3; 8 positions agree with TRBD2. The CDR3 contains 15 residues. V was clipped by 1 base and J by 3 bases; unmatched bases: 3. The CDR3 here is CASSLVRLATDTQYF. Here the CDR3 DNA reads TGTGCCAGCAGTTTAGTAAGACTAGCGACAGATACGCAGTATTTT.

This chain connects TRBV25-1 to TRBJ2-7, with D tentatively TRBD1 (6 bases). The length of the CDR3 is 14 residues. CDR1 and CDR2 from the germline V gene are MGHDK and SYGVNS. V was pared by 7 bases and J by 4 bases, with 17 bases between. The CDR3 sequence is CASNAPGQKYEQYF. The CDR3 DNA reads as TGTGCCAGCAACGCACCCGGACAGAAGTACGAGCAGTACTTC.

The J gene is TRBJ2-2, the V gene TRBV7-2, with D unresolved. V was pared by 7 bases and J by 1 base, with 13 bases between. CDR3 length equals 15 residues. CDR1 is SGHTA and CDR2 is FQGNSA in the germline V gene. In nucleotides, the CDR3 is TGTGCCAGCACCCTTCCGACGAGGAACACCGGGGAGCTGTTTTTT. Protein: CASTLPTRNTGELFF.

This clonotype showed up just a few times. The chain recombines TRBV20-1 with TRBJ2-1; a possible D gene is TRBD2 (6 bases). CDR3 size: 15 residues. Germline assignment: CDR1 DFQATT and CDR2 SNEGSKA (reference sequence). Trimming took 5 bases from V and 1 from J, leaving 15 bases between them. Here the CDR3 reads CSAPALSGSYNEQFF. CDR3 nucleotide sequence: TGCAGTGCTCCGGCACTTAGCGGTTCCTACAATGAGCAGTTCTTC.

V is TRBV6-2 or TRBV6-3 and J is TRBJ2-2, with TRBD2 as a possible D gene (5 bases). Looked up from germline, CDR1 is MNHEY and CDR2 is SVGEGT. Trimming stripped 0 bases from V and 3 bases from J, with 14 bases between. This CDR3 is 17 amino acids long. CDR3 DNA sequence: TGTGCCAGCAGTTACTCGCTTTGGATCGGGGACACCGGGGAGCTGTTTTTT. This encodes CASSYSLWIGDTGELFF.